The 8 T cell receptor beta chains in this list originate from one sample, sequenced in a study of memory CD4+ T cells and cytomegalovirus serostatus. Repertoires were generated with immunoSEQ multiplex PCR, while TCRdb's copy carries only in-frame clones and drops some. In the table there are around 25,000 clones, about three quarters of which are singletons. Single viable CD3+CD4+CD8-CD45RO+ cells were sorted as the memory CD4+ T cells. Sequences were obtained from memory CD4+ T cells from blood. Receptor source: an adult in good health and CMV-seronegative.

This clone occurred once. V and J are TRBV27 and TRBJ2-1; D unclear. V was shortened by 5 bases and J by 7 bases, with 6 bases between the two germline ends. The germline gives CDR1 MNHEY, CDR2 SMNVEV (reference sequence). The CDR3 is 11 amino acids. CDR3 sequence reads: CASSVRNEQFF. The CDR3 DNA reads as TGTGCCAGCAGTGTCAGGAATGAGCAGTTCTTC.

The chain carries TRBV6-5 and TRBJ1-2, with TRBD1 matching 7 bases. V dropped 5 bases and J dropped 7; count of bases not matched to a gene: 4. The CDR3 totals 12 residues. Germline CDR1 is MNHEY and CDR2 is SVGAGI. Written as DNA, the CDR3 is TGTGCCAGCAGTCCATACAGGGGTGGCTACACCTTC. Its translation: CASSPYRGGYTF.

The CDR3 sequence is CASSLEPGSNEKLFF. The CDR3 coding sequence is TGCGCCAGCAGCTTGGAGCCGGGATCTAATGAAAAACTGTTTTTT. The chain carries TRBV5-1 and TRBJ1-4, with D unclear. Trimming took off 0 bases at V and 3 bases at J, with 9 bases between the two ends. The length of the CDR3 is 15 residues. Germline CDR1 reads SGHRS; CDR2 reads YFSETQ.

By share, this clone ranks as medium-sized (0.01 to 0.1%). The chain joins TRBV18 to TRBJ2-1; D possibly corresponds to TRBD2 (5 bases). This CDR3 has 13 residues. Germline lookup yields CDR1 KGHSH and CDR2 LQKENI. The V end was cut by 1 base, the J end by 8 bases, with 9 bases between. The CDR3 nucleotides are TGTGCCAGCTCACCACAGGAGGAAGATGAGCAGTTCTTC. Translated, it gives CASSPQEEDEQFF.

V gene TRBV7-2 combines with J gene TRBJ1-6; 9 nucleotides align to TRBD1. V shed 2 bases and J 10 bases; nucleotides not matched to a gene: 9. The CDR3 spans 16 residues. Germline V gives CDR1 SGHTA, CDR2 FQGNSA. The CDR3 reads CASSLSGQGQGSPLHF. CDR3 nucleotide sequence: TGTGCCAGCAGCTTATCAGGACAGGGACAGGGATCACCCCTCCACTTT.

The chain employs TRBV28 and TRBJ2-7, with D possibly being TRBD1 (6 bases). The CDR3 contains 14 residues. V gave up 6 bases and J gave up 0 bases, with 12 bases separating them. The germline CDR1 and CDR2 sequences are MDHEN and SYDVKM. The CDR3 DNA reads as TGTGCCAGCAGGGACAGTGGGTCCTCCTACGAGCAGTACTTC. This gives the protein CASRDSGSSYEQYF.

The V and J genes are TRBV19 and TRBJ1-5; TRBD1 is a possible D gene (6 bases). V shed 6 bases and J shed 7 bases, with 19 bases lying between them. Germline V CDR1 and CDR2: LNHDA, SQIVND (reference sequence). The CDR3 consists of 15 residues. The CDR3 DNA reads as TGTGCCAGTAGCACAGGAAGCCAGGGGATGCAGCCCCAGCATTTT. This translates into CASSTGSQGMQPQHF.

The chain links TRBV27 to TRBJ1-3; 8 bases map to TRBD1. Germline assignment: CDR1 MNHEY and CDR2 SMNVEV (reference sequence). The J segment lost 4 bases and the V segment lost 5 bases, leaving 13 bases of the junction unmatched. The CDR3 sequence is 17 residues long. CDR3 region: CASSPRAQGAPGNTIYF. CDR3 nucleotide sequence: TGTGCCAGCAGTCCTCGTGCTCAGGGGGCGCCAGGAAACACCATATATTTT.